The 4 T cell receptor beta chains below all came from one sample that was sequenced in a study of lymphopenia after photon versus proton radiotherapy. The method was immunoSEQ multiplex PCR; TCRdb's version includes in-frame clones alone and lacks a portion of them. Of 8,000 or so clones listed, about 85% are singletons. The sample consisted of peripheral blood, taken from a patient treated with photon-based radiotherapy. The receptors were gathered from a woman between 65 and 79 years old with pancreatic cancer.

The V and J genes are TRBV29-1 and TRBJ2-5; weak D call: TRBD1 (5 bases). The CDR3 has 13 residues. The germline V and J ends were trimmed by 2 bases and 4 bases, with 11 bases remaining between them. Germline V gene data show CDR1 as SQVTM and CDR2 as ANQGSEA. CDR3 in DNA: TGCAGCGTTGAACCCAGGGTTGGAGAGACCCAGTACTTC. It specifies CSVEPRVGETQYF.

The chain combines TRBV5-6 with TRBJ2-7, with D uncertain. CDR3 length equals 16 residues. CDR1 and CDR2 from the germline V gene are SGHDT and YYEEEE. The V end was cut by 2 bases, the J end by 1 base, with 16 bases between. CDR3 sequence reads: CASSFYFQEMSYEQYF. The DNA for the CDR3 is TGTGCCAGCAGCTTCTACTTTCAGGAAATGTCCTACGAGCAGTACTTC.

J is TRBJ1-2 and V is TRBV11-2, with 11 bases identical to TRBD1. V shed 4 bases, J shed 5 bases, and the junction held 15 bases outside the gene matches. This CDR3 is 18 amino acids long. Germline V gene sequence: CDR1 SGHAT, CDR2 FQNNGV. The CDR3 here is CASSYTPAAGQGAYGYTF. The CDR3 DNA is TGTGCCAGCAGCTACACACCCGCCGCAGGACAGGGGGCTTATGGCTACACCTTC.

The rearrangement joins TRBV2 to TRBJ1-2; TRBD1 might be the D (5 bases). The germline V and J ends were trimmed by 7 bases and 5 bases, with 8 bases remaining between them. Germline CDR1 SNHLY, CDR2 FYNNEI. This CDR3 is built from 11 residues. For the CDR3, the DNA is TGTGCCAGCACGGGGGGTTATGGCTACACCTTC. Its protein is CASTGGYGYTF.